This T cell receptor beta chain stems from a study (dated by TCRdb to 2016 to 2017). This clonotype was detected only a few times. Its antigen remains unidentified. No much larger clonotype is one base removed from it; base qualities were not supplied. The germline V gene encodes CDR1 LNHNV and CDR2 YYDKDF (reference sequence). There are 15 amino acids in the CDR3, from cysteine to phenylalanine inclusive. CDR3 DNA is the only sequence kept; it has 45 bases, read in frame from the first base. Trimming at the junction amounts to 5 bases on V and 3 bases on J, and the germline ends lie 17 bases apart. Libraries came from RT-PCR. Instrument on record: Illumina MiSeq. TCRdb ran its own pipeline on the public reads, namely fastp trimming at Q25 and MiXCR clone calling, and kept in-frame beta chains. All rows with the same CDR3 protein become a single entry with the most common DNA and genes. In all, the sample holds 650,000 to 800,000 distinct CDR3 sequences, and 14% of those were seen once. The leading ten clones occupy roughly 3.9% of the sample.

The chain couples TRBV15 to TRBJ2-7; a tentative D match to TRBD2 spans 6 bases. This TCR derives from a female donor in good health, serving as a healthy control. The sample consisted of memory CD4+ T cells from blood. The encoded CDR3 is CATSASGLLNYEQYF. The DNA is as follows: TGTGCCACCAGCGCATCGGGACTCCTAAACTACGAGCAGTACTTC.